A selection of T cell receptor beta chains follows, all from one sample in a study of patients and donors after allogeneic stem cell transplantation. One entry per CDR3 protein results from TCRdb running MiXCR on the RT-PCR reads. The sample carries 150,000 to 200,000 distinct CDR3 sequences, 30% recorded once. Sequencing was performed on blood, either unsorted or a sorted T cell fraction (not recorded which). The receptors originated from a human donor who was either an allogeneic HSCT recipient or a stem cell or donor lymphocyte infusion donor (not recorded which). It is not recorded whose cells these are; they may come from a transplant donor. Both conserved end residues are part of each CDR3. Fields, in order: J gene, D gene, clone size, V gene, CDR3 DNA, CDR3 protein. D genes are given only for firm matches. A clone size is listed for some rows: how often the clone was seen (once, few, many), or a class if it is expanded.

j_gene: TRBJ2-6; d_gene: -; abundance: -; v_gene: TRBV20-1; CDR3nt: TGCAGTGCCCCATTCGGGCAAAGCTCTGGGGCCAACGTCCTGACTTTC; CDR3aa: CSAPFGQSSGANVLTF
j_gene: TRBJ2-1; d_gene: -; abundance: few; v_gene: TRBV6-2/TRBV6-3; CDR3nt: TGTGCCAGCACCCTCGAGCAGGGTGAGCAGTTCTTC; CDR3aa: CASTLEQGEQFF
j_gene: TRBJ1-2; d_gene: -; abundance: few; v_gene: TRBV12-3/TRBV12-4; CDR3nt: TGTGCCAGCAGTCTACAGGGAATTGCTGGCTACACCTTC; CDR3aa: CASSLQGIAGYTF
j_gene: TRBJ2-5; d_gene: -; abundance: -; v_gene: TRBV7-9; CDR3nt: TGTGCCAGCAGCTCTACTGGGGGGGAGACCCAGTACTTC; CDR3aa: CASSSTGGETQYF
j_gene: TRBJ1-5; d_gene: -; abundance: many; v_gene: TRBV21-1; CDR3nt: TGTGCCAGCAGCAAGGATCAGCCCCAGCATTTT; CDR3aa: CASSKDQPQHF
j_gene: TRBJ1-3; d_gene: TRBD1; abundance: many; v_gene: TRBV20-1; CDR3nt: TGCAGTGCTAGAAGGCAGGGGGAGCGACGAAACACCATATATTTT; CDR3aa: CSARRQGERRNTIYF
j_gene: TRBJ2-7; d_gene: TRBD2; abundance: -; v_gene: TRBV20-1; CDR3nt: TGCAGTGCTAGACCTAGCGGGAGTGTAATCTACGAGCAGTACTTC; CDR3aa: CSARPSGSVIYEQYF
j_gene: TRBJ2-5; d_gene: TRBD1; abundance: few; v_gene: TRBV7-7; CDR3nt: TGTGCTAGCAGGGACAGGGCAGAAGAGACCCAGTACTTC; CDR3aa: CASRDRAEETQYF
j_gene: TRBJ2-1; d_gene: -; abundance: -; v_gene: TRBV4-3; CDR3nt: TGCGCCAGCAGCCAATTCAATGAGCAGTTCTTC; CDR3aa: CASSQFNEQFF
j_gene: TRBJ2-7; d_gene: TRBD1; abundance: -; v_gene: TRBV12-3/TRBV12-4; CDR3nt: TGTGCCAGCAGACCTACAGGGGGCGTAGGCTACGAGCAGTACTTC; CDR3aa: CASRPTGGVGYEQYF
j_gene: TRBJ1-5; d_gene: -; abundance: few; v_gene: TRBV20-1; CDR3nt: TGCAGTGCTAGAGAGGCCCCCAGGGGTTACAATCAGCCCCAGCATTTT; CDR3aa: CSAREAPRGYNQPQHF
j_gene: TRBJ2-1; d_gene: -; abundance: -; v_gene: TRBV7-6; CDR3nt: TGTGCCAGCAGCTTAGAGGCAGGCGGTAATGAGCAGTTCTTC; CDR3aa: CASSLEAGGNEQFF
j_gene: TRBJ2-1; d_gene: TRBD2; abundance: -; v_gene: TRBV9; CDR3nt: TGTGCCAGCAGCGTAGGACTAGCGGGAGGGCCTAGGGAGCAGTTCTTC; CDR3aa: CASSVGLAGGPREQFF
j_gene: TRBJ2-7; d_gene: TRBD1; abundance: few; v_gene: TRBV5-1; CDR3nt: TGCGCCAGCAGCTTGACTAACCCCGGGACAGGGGCCTACGAGCAGTACTTC; CDR3aa: CASSLTNPGTGAYEQYF
j_gene: TRBJ2-1; d_gene: TRBD2; abundance: -; v_gene: TRBV28; CDR3nt: TGTGCCAGCAGTTCCCTAAGCCCCGGGGGGGCGCTTGAGCAGTTCTTC; CDR3aa: CASSSLSPGGALEQFF
j_gene: TRBJ2-5; d_gene: -; abundance: few; v_gene: TRBV14; CDR3nt: TGTGCCAGCAGCCAAATCAGTCTCCTGGGGACCCAGTACTTC; CDR3aa: CASSQISLLGTQYF
j_gene: TRBJ2-3; d_gene: TRBD2; abundance: -; v_gene: TRBV29-1; CDR3nt: TGCAGCGTTGAGATAGCGGGAGGCACAGATACGCAGTATTTT; CDR3aa: CSVEIAGGTDTQYF
j_gene: TRBJ2-5; d_gene: -; abundance: few; v_gene: TRBV2; CDR3nt: TGTGCCAGCAATAGGGGGAAGACCCAGTACTTC; CDR3aa: CASNRGKTQYF
j_gene: TRBJ2-3; d_gene: -; abundance: few; v_gene: TRBV27; CDR3nt: TGTGCCAGCAGTTTTTGGGGCGGGAACACAGATACGCAGTATTTT; CDR3aa: CASSFWGGNTDTQYF
j_gene: TRBJ2-7; d_gene: TRBD2; abundance: -; v_gene: TRBV29-1; CDR3nt: TGCAGCGTTGCGGCGGGACTAACCTACGAGCAGTACTTC; CDR3aa: CSVAAGLTYEQYF
j_gene: TRBJ2-5; d_gene: -; abundance: few; v_gene: TRBV4-2; CDR3nt: TGTGCCAGCAGCCAAGAGGGCCAGGGGGGGAAGACCCAGTACTTC; CDR3aa: CASSQEGQGGKTQYF
j_gene: TRBJ1-2; d_gene: -; abundance: few; v_gene: TRBV6-6; CDR3nt: TGTGCCAGCAGTTACGGACAGAGGGGCTACACCTTC; CDR3aa: CASSYGQRGYTF
j_gene: TRBJ2-2; d_gene: -; abundance: -; v_gene: TRBV7-9; CDR3nt: TGTGCCAGCAGCTTGCCCTCAGGCCGAAACACCGGGGAGCTGTTTTTT; CDR3aa: CASSLPSGRNTGELFF
j_gene: TRBJ1-2; d_gene: TRBD1; abundance: few; v_gene: TRBV12-3/TRBV12-4; CDR3nt: TGTGCCAGCACCAACAGGGGTCTAATTCGTGGCTACACCTTC; CDR3aa: CASTNRGLIRGYTF
j_gene: TRBJ2-7; d_gene: -; abundance: -; v_gene: TRBV4-1; CDR3nt: TGCGCCAGCAGCCAAGCGGGGCGAGCCTACGAGCAGTACTTC; CDR3aa: CASSQAGRAYEQYF
j_gene: TRBJ2-5; d_gene: -; abundance: -; v_gene: TRBV12-3/TRBV12-4; CDR3nt: TGTGCCAGCAGTTTTGTCCGGGGCCAAGAGACCCAGTACTTC; CDR3aa: CASSFVRGQETQYF
j_gene: TRBJ2-5; d_gene: TRBD1; abundance: -; v_gene: TRBV6-5; CDR3nt: TGTGCCAGCATGGCCTCGGATGACAGGGAAGAGACCCAGTACTTC; CDR3aa: CASMASDDREETQYF
j_gene: TRBJ2-6; d_gene: -; abundance: many; v_gene: TRBV15; CDR3nt: TGTGCCACCAGCAGAGGAGGGTCTGGGGCCAACGTCCTGACTTTC; CDR3aa: CATSRGGSGANVLTF
j_gene: TRBJ2-1; d_gene: TRBD2; abundance: few; v_gene: TRBV12-3/TRBV12-4; CDR3nt: TGTGCCAGCAGTTCCAAGACTAGCGGGAGATTAAATGAGCAGTTCTTC; CDR3aa: CASSSKTSGRLNEQFF
j_gene: TRBJ2-5; d_gene: TRBD2; abundance: -; v_gene: TRBV28; CDR3nt: TGTGCCAGCACGGGTAGCGGGAGAGAGACCCAGTACTTC; CDR3aa: CASTGSGRETQYF
j_gene: TRBJ1-6; d_gene: -; abundance: -; v_gene: TRBV4-2; CDR3nt: TGTGCCAGCAGCCAATACTCCGTGGGGGATTCACCCCTCCACTTT; CDR3aa: CASSQYSVGDSPLHF
j_gene: TRBJ1-6; d_gene: -; abundance: -; v_gene: TRBV6-5; CDR3nt: TGTGCCAGCAGTTACTCGAACCTCGGACCGGGGGGTCTGTATAATTCACCCCTCCACTTT; CDR3aa: CASSYSNLGPGGLYNSPLHF
j_gene: TRBJ2-7; d_gene: -; abundance: -; v_gene: TRBV28; CDR3nt: TGTGCCAGCAGTGCCACTCTCTACGAGCAGTACTTC; CDR3aa: CASSATLYEQYF
j_gene: TRBJ1-6; d_gene: -; abundance: -; v_gene: TRBV4-3; CDR3nt: TGCGCCAGCAGCCAAGATCGAAGCAGGGCGGGATCACCCCTCCACTTT; CDR3aa: CASSQDRSRAGSPLHF
j_gene: TRBJ1-2; d_gene: TRBD1; abundance: few; v_gene: TRBV7-2; CDR3nt: TGTGCCAGCAGCTACTTACCCTGGGCCCTGACAGGGAATAACTATGGCTACACCTTC; CDR3aa: CASSYLPWALTGNNYGYTF